Each of the 6 T cell receptor beta chains below was sequenced from the same sample in a study of shared clonotypes between healthy human individuals. Naive CD8 cells lacked CD45RO, underwent positive selection for CCR7 and left out terminally differentiated effector memory CD45RA+ cells. Data came from immunoSEQ multiplex PCR; TCRdb stores just in-frame clones and leaves some out. The sample carries fewer than 800,000 clones, 92% recorded once. The specimen sequenced was naive CD8+ T cells sorted from blood. These receptors were collected from a man aged 30 to 39 in good health.

The J gene is TRBJ2-1, the V gene TRBV9; the D gene is possibly TRBD2 (5 bases). Looked up from germline, CDR1 is SGDLS and CDR2 is YYNGEE. V lost 0 bases and J lost 7, with 14 bases in between. CDR3 length: 15 amino acids. CDR3 DNA: TGTGCCAGCAGCGTAGGAGAAGCTAGCTATAATGAGCAGTTCTTC. It is translated as CASSVGEASYNEQFF.

The rearrangement links TRBV7-9 to TRBJ2-1, with D possibly TRBD2 on 5 matching bases. Germline V gives CDR1 SEHNR, CDR2 FQNEAQ (reference sequence). This CDR3 region has 15 residues. Trimming stripped 2 bases from V and 9 bases from J, with 17 bases between. CDR3 amino acids: CASSLLSGEGPEQFF. The CDR3 DNA sequence: TGTGCCAGCAGCTTATTATCTGGTGAGGGCCCTGAGCAGTTCTTC.

This rearrangement joins TRBV19 to TRBJ2-3, with 9 bases that match TRBD2. From germline, CDR1 is LNHDA and CDR2 SQIVND (reference sequence). J was trimmed by 4 bases and V by 5 bases; bases with no gene match: 4. This CDR3 region has 14 residues. CDR3 DNA: TGTGCCAGTAGTCGGCTAGCGGGGCCAGATACGCAGTATTTT. Protein product: CASSRLAGPDTQYF.

The chain recombines TRBV14 with TRBJ2-1; D gene unclear. The germline CDR1 and CDR2 sequences are SGHDN and FVKESK. The V and J ends lost 4 bases and 0 bases respectively, with 7 bases between them. This CDR3 has 14 amino acids. CDR3 DNA: TGTGCCAGCAGCCCGCCCAACTCCTACAATGAGCAGTTCTTC. Protein: CASSPPNSYNEQFF.

The chain carries TRBV4-1 and TRBJ1-1; D is possibly TRBD1 (6 bases). CDR1 is MGHRA, CDR2 YSYEKL, per germline. V was cut by 0 bases and J by 6 bases, with 17 bases left in between. The CDR3 runs to 16 residues. As DNA, the CDR3 is TGCGCCAGCAGCCAAGATTTCGGACAGAGGAGCGCTGAAGCTTTCTTT. Translated, it gives CASSQDFGQRSAEAFF.

The rearrangement joins TRBV27 to TRBJ2-3; D remains ambiguous. Germline V lookup: CDR1 MNHEY, CDR2 SMNVEV (reference sequence). This CDR3 contains 13 residues. Trimming stripped 5 bases from V and 6 bases from J, with 12 bases between. For the CDR3, the DNA is TGTGCCAGCAGTATCCAAAAAGTGGATACGCAGTATTTT. It yields the protein CASSIQKVDTQYF.